A selection of T cell receptor beta chains follows, all from one sample in a study of T cell responses to AZD1222 COVID-19 vaccine. Libraries were prepared by immunoSEQ multiplex PCR; TCRdb keeps only in-frame clonotypes and omits some of them. Of 100,000 to 150,000 clones detected, more than 80% appear once; the ten largest clones hold around 4.4%. This material consisted of peripheral blood, taken 28 days after the second AZD1222 dose. These receptors originate from an adult who received the AZD1222 COVID-19 vaccine. Both conserved end residues are part of each CDR3.

>TRBV5-1
CASSSLTGSYEQYF
>TRBV6-5
CASSYYGQGGTEAFF
>TRBV2
CASSEGRGYQNEKLFF
>TRBV30
CAWKGQMNTEAFF
>TRBV29-1
CSVVFRPGSNQPQHF
>TRBV5-6
CASSAGTVFLNTGELFF
>TRBV28
CASNRGSGANVLTF
>TRBV6-6
CASRLREAQYF
>TRBV3-1/TRBV3-2
CASSPRDRGTQETQYF
>TRBV5-4
CASSSPRGDYEQYF
>TRBV27
CASSFRRDQPQHF
>TRBV27
CASSSPGRGGNYGYTF
>TRBV7-8
CASSSGTSGGEQYF
>TRBV7-7
CASSLAGTETQYF
>TRBV29-1
CSVTTGDYGYTF
>TRBV5-1
CASSLGQVPNTEAFF
>TRBV29-1
CSVGYRGAEAFF
>TRBV7-2
CASSPRGLEAFF
>TRBV10-3
CAISEREQETQYF
>TRBV6-2/TRBV6-3
CASSFSGQGRIVEQFF
>TRBV27
CASRLLEGRRTEAFF
>TRBV5-1
CASSLVQGVGYTF
>TRBV5-1
CASSWRAGGTEAFF
>TRBV5-1
CASSLGSSGGPGNTQYF
>TRBV5-1
CASSLTGTGYEQYF
>TRBV7-3
CASSDRSDGEQYF
>TRBV20-1
CSCRPLDTQYF
>TRBV7-9
CASSSRQNEAFF
>TRBV12-5
CASGRTRVGLGGYTF
>TRBV7-2
CASSLGQGVAKNIQYF
>TRBV25-1
CASSETEETQYF
>TRBV23-1
CASSHPTAGPEATNEKLFF
>TRBV27
CASSRQVNTGELFF
>TRBV19
CASRNLQGNYVNTIYF
>TRBV4-1
CASSLQGLGTEAFF
>TRBV7-2
CASSLGGRGQETQYF
>TRBV19
CASTRAGGDEQFF